The 16 T cell receptor beta chains presented below share a single source sample, sequenced in a study of blood T cell repertoires in COVID-19 (dated by TCRdb to about 2020). Library preparation used the immunoSEQ multiplex PCR assay. TCRdb mirrors the immuneACCESS table, restricted to in-frame sequences. Some clones are absent from its copies; in checked studies, under half trace to an unresolved V gene, and the reason for the others is unknown. In this sample the table shows approximately 71,000 clones, around 80% of which occur a single time. The ten largest clonotypes hold around 27% of the sample. The material sequenced was peripheral blood. Source of these receptors: a man aged 60 to 75 with active or convalescent COVID-19.

The chain joins TRBV9 to TRBJ1-1; TRBD1 agrees at 9 bases. V lost 0 bases and J lost 5; bases outside the gene matches: 11. The CDR3 consists of 17 residues. Germline V gene lookup returns CDR1 SGDLS and CDR2 YYNGEE. The CDR3 DNA is TGTGCCAGCAGCGTAGGCCCTCAACAGGGGGCCTGGACTGAAGCTTTCTTT. It translates to CASSVGPQQGAWTEAFF.

This clone has a single count. The rearrangement uses TRBV6-6 and TRBJ1-5; 8 bases map to TRBD1. This CDR3 has 15 residues. The germline V gene has CDR1 MNHNY and CDR2 SVGAGI (reference sequence). V was clipped by 4 bases and J by 0 bases; unmatched bases: 2. The CDR3 loop is CASSSGTGSNQPQHF. The CDR3 bases are TGTGCCAGCAGTTCGGGGACAGGTAGCAATCAGCCCCAGCATTTT.

Only one count was recorded for this clone. The chain is built from TRBV5-1 and TRBJ2-5; D perhaps matches TRBD1 (6 bases). This CDR3 is built from 15 residues. The V end was cut by 3 bases, the J end by 5 bases, with 17 bases between. Germline-derived CDR1 and CDR2 are SGHRS and YFSETQ. The CDR3 nucleotides read TGCGCCAGCAGCTCGGACAGACTGATATTGGAGACCCAGTACTTC. This gives the protein CASSSDRLILETQYF.

V usage is TRBV4-2 and J usage is TRBJ2-3; 9 nucleotides match TRBD2. Germline-derived CDR1 and CDR2 are LGHNA and YNFKEQ. This CDR3 region has 15 residues. Losses at the gene ends were 1 base for V and 1 base for J; bases not matched to a gene: 0. The CDR3 DNA reads as TGTGCCAGCAGCCAAGGACTAGCGGGCACAGATACGCAGTATTTT. Translation: CASSQGLAGTDTQYF.

This chain joins TRBV19 and TRBJ1-4, with 7 bases identical to TRBD1. J was trimmed by 4 bases and V by 5 bases; bases with no gene match: 4. This CDR3 has 14 residues. Germline CDR1 reads LNHDA; CDR2 reads SQIVND (reference sequence). The CDR3 protein is CASSQTGHNEKLFF. The DNA for the CDR3 is TGTGCCAGTAGTCAGACAGGGCATAATGAAAAACTGTTTTTT.

This clone was detected only a few times. This chain links TRBV6-5 with TRBJ2-1; 10 bases are a match to TRBD2. V lost 8 bases and J lost 6; bases outside the gene matches: 4. The germline V gene has CDR1 MNHEY and CDR2 SVGAGI. CDR3 length: 13 residues. The CDR3 here is CASGVAGGNEQFF. CDR3 DNA: TGTGCCAGCGGGGTAGCGGGGGGCAATGAGCAGTTCTTC.

The V gene is TRBV28, the J gene TRBJ2-2, with D maybe TRBD2 (6 bases). Deletions cut 4 bases from V and 6 bases from J, with 12 bases between. The CDR3 extends over 14 amino acids. Germline values: CDR1 MDHEN, CDR2 SYDVKM. CDR3 nucleotides: TGTGCCAGCAGTTCCCCCCGGGGGTCCGGGGAGCTGTTTTTT. Translated, it gives CASSSPRGSGELFF.

The chain couples TRBV2 to TRBJ2-5; 7 nucleotides match TRBD2. Germline V gene sequence: CDR1 SNHLY, CDR2 FYNNEI. Trimming cost V 5 bases and J 5 bases; bases outside gene matches: 8. The CDR3 totals 14 residues. The CDR3 nucleotides read TGTGCCAGCAGTAGACTAGCAGGGTTTGAGACCCAGTACTTC. Translated, it gives CASSRLAGFETQYF.

The gene calls are TRBV27 and TRBJ1-1, with D unclear. Germline CDR1 MNHEY, CDR2 SMNVEV (reference sequence). This CDR3 region has 16 residues. Deletions cut 1 base from V and 1 base from J, with 13 bases between. CDR3 loop: CASSLLREGGNTEAFF. The CDR3 region has the DNA TGTGCCAGCAGTTTATTAAGGGAGGGAGGGAACACTGAAGCTTTCTTT.

The chain is built from TRBV11-3 and TRBJ2-1; 10 bases fit TRBD2. The CDR3 totals 15 residues. With V trimmed by 5 bases and J by 9 bases, 10 bases remained unmatched. The germline V gene has CDR1 SGHNT and CDR2 YENEEA. The CDR3 loop is CASSLRTSGGSEQFF. CDR3 nucleotides: TGTGCCAGCAGCCTCCGGACTAGCGGTGGAAGTGAGCAGTTCTTC.

CDR3 bases: TGCGCCAGCAGCTTGGAGATCGCTAGCGGGGGGGCCGTTGGCGGGGAGCTGTTTTTT. Its translation: CASSLEIASGGAVGGELFF. This chain connects TRBV5-1 to TRBJ2-2, with 12 bases lining up with TRBD2. The CDR3 has 19 residues. V gave up 0 bases and J gave up 7 bases; unmatched junction bases: 13. Germline-derived CDR1 and CDR2 are SGHRS and YFSETQ.

J is TRBJ1-5 and V is TRBV6-5, with TRBD1 matching 7 bases. The length of the CDR3 is 15 residues. Germline V gives CDR1 MNHEY, CDR2 SVGAGI. The J segment lost 4 bases and the V segment lost 6 bases, leaving 9 bases of the junction unmatched. The chain's CDR3 is CASSAFGTANQPQHF. In DNA form, the CDR3 reads TGTGCCAGCAGCGCATTCGGGACAGCAAATCAGCCCCAGCATTTT.

The chain is built from TRBV28 and TRBJ2-3; 13 bases map to TRBD2. The germline gives CDR1 MDHEN, CDR2 SYDVKM. J gave up 0 bases and V 1 base, and 4 bases lay outside the gene matches. This CDR3 region has 18 residues. The CDR3 nucleotides are TGTGCCAGCAGTTTATCGGGGACTAGCGGGGCTAGCACAGATACGCAGTATTTT. Translating gives CASSLSGTSGASTDTQYF.

The chain links TRBV4-1 to TRBJ2-6; TRBD1 matches at 7 bases. V gave up 4 bases and J gave up 2 bases; unmatched junction bases: 8. The CDR3 length is 17 residues. Germline V gene lookup returns CDR1 MGHRA and CDR2 YSYEKL. Here the CDR3 reads CASSPVGQGAGANVLTF. CDR3 nucleotides: TGCGCCAGCAGCCCTGTGGGTCAGGGGGCTGGGGCCAACGTCCTGACTTTC.

The chain uses TRBV3-1 (or the pseudogene TRBV3-2) and TRBJ2-3, with 7 bases lining up with TRBD1. The V and J ends lost 1 base and 6 bases, in that order; junction bases with no gene match: 13. Germline-derived CDR1 and CDR2 are LGHDT and YNNKEL (reference sequence). The CDR3 covers 17 residues. CDR3 residues: CASSQVARGLTGDTQYF. CDR3 coding DNA: TGTGCCAGCAGCCAAGTTGCAAGGGGGCTAACAGGGGATACGCAGTATTTT.

The chain combines TRBV10-3 with TRBJ2-7; TRBD1 matches at 9 bases. The CDR3 runs 15 residues. With 3 bases clipped from V and 1 base from J, the junction kept 4 bases outside the gene matches. CDR1 is ENHRY and CDR2 is SYGVKD in the germline V gene. The CDR3 bases are TGTGCCATCAGTGAAACAGGGGGCGGTTCCTACGAGCAGTACTTC. Translated, it gives CAISETGGGSYEQYF.